One sample yielded the 24 T cell receptor beta chains listed below, sequenced in a study of graft-versus-host responses after intestinal transplantation. Generated by immunoSEQ multiplex PCR, the TCRdb table keeps only in-frame clones and is missing some. In the table there are some 40,000 clones, more than 85% of which are singletons. Sequences were derived from PBMCs, sampled 524 days after transplant. These receptors came from a human patient who received an intestinal transplant, so some T cells may come from the graft donor.

This rearrangement joins TRBV14 to TRBJ2-7; 8 bases are shared with TRBD2. The V gene's germline CDR1 is SGHDN and CDR2 FVKESK. V lost 4 bases, J lost 2 bases, and 7 bases stayed unmatched. CDR3 size: 15 residues. CDR3 nucleotide sequence: TGTGCCAGCAGCCTATCCCTAGCGGGTGCCTACGAGCAGTACTTC. Its translation: CASSLSLAGAYEQYF. Combining the CDR3 with reference TRBV14 and TRBJ2-7 gives the whole variable domain EAGVTQFPSHSVIEKGQTVTLRCDPISGHDNLYWYRRVMGKEIKFLLHFVKESKQDESGMPNNRFLAERTGGTYSTLKVQPAELEDSGVYFCASSLSLAGAYEQYFGPGTRLTVT.

The chain recombines TRBV6-6 with TRBJ1-1; D unresolved. This CDR3 is built from 14 residues. Germline loops: CDR1 MNHNY, CDR2 SVGAGI (reference sequence). V was trimmed by 1 base and J by 4 bases, leaving 10 bases between them. The CDR3 nucleotides are TGTGCCAGCAGTTACTGGGGTAGCGCCACTGAAGCTTTCTTT. This codes for CASSYWGSATEAFF.

The rearrangement links TRBV28 to TRBJ1-4; D remains ambiguous. CDR1 MDHEN and CDR2 SYDVKM come from the germline V gene. The CDR3 consists of 12 residues. V was trimmed by 2 bases and J by 14 bases, leaving 12 bases between them. The DNA of the CDR3 is TGTGCCAGCAGTTTAGTCAACGCAGCGCTGTTTTTT. The encoded protein is CASSLVNAALFF.

The V call is TRBV19, the J call TRBJ2-7; D could derive from TRBD1 or TRBD2 (5 bases each). Trimming took 5 bases from V and 0 from J, leaving 11 bases between them. This CDR3 contains 14 residues. CDR1 is LNHDA, CDR2 SQIVND, per germline (reference sequence). The CDR3 nucleotides are TGTGCCAGTAGTCGGGACCGATTCTCCTACGAGCAGTACTTC. Translating it yields CASSRDRFSYEQYF.

V and J are TRBV5-6 and TRBJ2-7, with TRBD1 as a possible D gene (5 bases). The ends were cut back, 3 bases at V and 1 base at J, with 11 bases in the middle. CDR3 length: 14 amino acids. The V gene's germline CDR1 is SGHDT and CDR2 YYEEEE. DNA for the CDR3: TGTGCCAGCAGCTCGGGCAGGGTTTCCTACGAGCAGTACTTC. Protein sequence: CASSSGRVSYEQYF. Looking up the rest from reference TRBV5-6 and TRBJ2-7 gives the full variable domain: DAGVTQSPTHLIKTRGQQVTLRCSPKSGHDTVSWYQQALGQGPQFIFQYYEEEERQRGNFPDRFSGHQFPNYSSELNVNALLLGDSALYLCASSSGRVSYEQYFGPGTRLTVT.

The chain couples TRBV7-2 to TRBJ2-5; no definite D call. This CDR3 spans 15 amino acids. Trimming took off 1 base at V and 2 bases at J, with 11 bases between the two ends. Germline V lookup: CDR1 SGHTA, CDR2 FQGNSA. This chain's CDR3 is CASSLGPLRQETQYF. The CDR3 DNA follows: TGTGCCAGCAGCTTAGGTCCGCTTCGACAAGAGACCCAGTACTTC.

The chain joins TRBV5-1 to TRBJ2-3, with D perhaps TRBD1 or TRBD2 (5 bases each). CDR3 length equals 16 residues. CDR1 is SGHRS and CDR2 is YFSETQ in the germline V gene. Trimming took 4 bases from V and 1 from J, leaving 16 bases between them. CDR3 nucleotide sequence: TGCGCCAGCAGCGTCGTAGTTAGGGACGGCACAGATACGCAGTATTTT. Its protein is CASSVVVRDGTDTQYF.

This sequence joins TRBV27 and TRBJ2-1, with 9 bases lining up with TRBD1. V was pared by 3 bases and J by 1 base, with 13 bases of the junction left unmatched. Germline values: CDR1 MNHEY, CDR2 SMNVEV (reference sequence). The CDR3 sequence is 19 residues long. CDR3: CASSLWGWGQGTSYNEQFF. CDR3 sequence (DNA): TGTGCCAGCAGTTTGTGGGGATGGGGACAGGGCACGTCCTACAATGAGCAGTTCTTC.

The chain recombines TRBV4-2 with TRBJ1-2; D remains ambiguous. This CDR3 has 12 residues. The germline V gene has CDR1 LGHNA and CDR2 YNFKEQ. Between the trimmed V and J ends, which lost 0 bases and 8 bases, there was a span of 7 bases. In DNA form, the CDR3 reads TGTGCCAGCAGCCAAGATTTTAGCGGCTACACCTTC. Translation: CASSQDFSGYTF.

This sequence joins TRBV27 and TRBJ1-1, with TRBD1 matching 7 bases. V dropped 5 bases and J dropped 4; count of bases not matched to a gene: 7. The CDR3 runs 14 residues. The germline CDR1 and CDR2 sequences are MNHEY and SMNVEV (reference sequence). CDR3 residues: CASSKAGGFTEAFF. Written as DNA, the CDR3 is TGTGCCAGCAGTAAAGCAGGGGGTTTCACTGAAGCTTTCTTT.

There are a few counts of this clone. V is TRBV7-3 and J is TRBJ2-3; D gene uncertain. Germline V gene sequence: CDR1 SGHTA, CDR2 FQGTGA. Trimming removed 1 base at V and 2 bases at J, with 4 bases between. The CDR3 sequence is 13 residues long. CDR3 in DNA: TGTGCCAGCAGCTTAATCACCACAGATACGCAGTATTTT. Amino acids: CASSLITTDTQYF.

The chain employs TRBV19 and TRBJ1-6; weak D call: TRBD1 (6 bases). The CDR3 is 15 amino acids. The V end lost 5 bases, the J end lost 6 bases, and 14 bases lay between the germline ends. Germline values: CDR1 LNHDA, CDR2 SQIVND (reference sequence). The CDR3 is CASSPTTGINSPLHF. CDR3 in DNA: TGTGCCAGTAGTCCTACGACAGGAATTAATTCACCCCTCCACTTT.

The genes are TRBV19 and TRBJ2-7, with TRBD1 identical over 7 bases. This CDR3 is 15 amino acids long. Germline CDR1 LNHDA, CDR2 SQIVND (reference sequence). Trimming cost V 6 bases and J 0 bases; bases outside gene matches: 8. CDR3 sequence (DNA): TGTGCCAGTAGGGTCTCCGGGACAGCCTCCTACGAGCAGTACTTC. This translates into CASRVSGTASYEQYF. Full variable domain (missing parts from reference TRBV19 and TRBJ2-7): DGGITQSPKYLFRKEGQNVTLSCEQNLNHDAMYWYRQDPGQGLRLIYYSQIVNDFQKGDIAEGYSVSREKKESFPLTVTSAQKNPTAFYLCASRVSGTASYEQYFGPGTRLTVT.

This clone was seen only once. V and J are TRBV6-1 and TRBJ1-2, with D hard to call. Looked up from germline, CDR1 is MNHNS and CDR2 is SASEGT. Between the trimmed V and J ends, which lost 3 bases and 6 bases, there was a span of 17 bases. The CDR3 loop spans 15 amino acids. The DNA of the CDR3 is TGTGCCAGCAGTGAGCTCGGACGGTGGTTAAATGGCTACACCTTC. It specifies CASSELGRWLNGYTF.

This chain links TRBV28 with TRBJ1-1, with D unclear. The germline CDR1 and CDR2 sequences are MDHEN and SYDVKM. CDR3 size: 14 residues. V shed 2 bases and J shed 0 bases, with 7 bases lying between them. CDR3 bases: TGTGCCAGCAGTTTAAGCAGTATGAACACTGAAGCTTTCTTT. It yields the protein CASSLSSMNTEAFF.

V usage is TRBV11-3 and J usage is TRBJ2-7; D remains unclear. The length of the CDR3 is 10 residues. Between the trimmed V and J ends, which lost 8 bases and 1 base, there was a span of 3 bases. Germline values: CDR1 SGHNT, CDR2 YENEEA. CDR3 nucleotides: TGTGCCAGCCGATCCTACGAGCAGTACTTC. Translated: CASRSYEQYF.

The chain couples TRBV5-1 to TRBJ2-7; D not resolved. Between the trimmed V and J ends, which lost 2 bases and 4 bases, there was a span of 13 bases. The germline V gene has CDR1 SGHRS and CDR2 YFSETQ. This CDR3 spans 14 amino acids. CDR3 nucleotides: TGCGCCAGCAGCTTAAATTCCGTAGGATACGAGCAGTACTTC. Translation: CASSLNSVGYEQYF. Combining the CDR3 with reference TRBV5-1 and TRBJ2-7 gives the whole variable domain KAGVTQTPRYLIKTRGQQVTLSCSPISGHRSVSWYQQTPGQGLQFLFEYFSETQRNKGNFPGRFSGRQFSNSRSEMNVSTLELGDSALYLCASSLNSVGYEQYFGPGTRLTVT.

This clone came up a few times. The CDR3 sequence is CASTPTGTARGTDTQYF. In DNA form, the CDR3 reads TGTGCCAGTACTCCCACCGGGACAGCTAGGGGCACAGATACGCAGTATTTT. This chain uses TRBV19 with TRBJ2-3, with 7 positions matching TRBD1. The germline CDR1 and CDR2 sequences are LNHDA and SQIVND (reference sequence). The CDR3 consists of 17 residues. The V segment lost 7 bases and the J segment 1 base; nucleotides outside the gene matches: 14.

The chain couples TRBV5-1 to TRBJ2-3, with 8 bases lining up with TRBD1. There are 13 residues in the CDR3. In germline, CDR1 is SGHRS, CDR2 YFSETQ. V gave up 4 bases and J gave up 5 bases; unmatched junction bases: 3. CDR3 amino acids: CASSLTGVDTQYF. The DNA for the CDR3 is TGCGCCAGCAGCCTGACAGGGGTAGATACGCAGTATTTT. Supplemented by reference TRBV5-1 and TRBJ2-3, the full variable domain reads KAGVTQTPRYLIKTRGQQVTLSCSPISGHRSVSWYQQTPGQGLQFLFEYFSETQRNKGNFPGRFSGRQFSNSRSEMNVSTLELGDSALYLCASSLTGVDTQYFGPGTRLTVL.

This chain connects TRBV5-4 to TRBJ2-1; 7 positions match TRBD2. The CDR3 totals 16 residues. Germline V gives CDR1 SGHNT, CDR2 YYREEE (reference sequence). The J segment lost 4 bases and the V segment lost 4 bases, leaving 11 bases of the junction unmatched. The CDR3 DNA is TGTGCCAGCAGCAGGACCGGGACTATAACATACAATGAGCAGTTCTTC. Translated: CASSRTGTITYNEQFF.

The chain uses TRBV7-2 and TRBJ2-7; TRBD2 agrees at 10 bases. CDR3 size: 17 residues. Germline V gene lookup returns CDR1 SGHTA and CDR2 FQGNSA. J lost 0 bases, V lost 2 bases, and 7 bases had no gene match. CDR3 in amino acids: CASSLKAGGPSSYEQYF. As DNA, the CDR3 is TGTGCCAGCAGCTTAAAAGCGGGAGGGCCTAGCTCCTACGAGCAGTACTTC.

The table lists this clone with a count of one. The chain is built from TRBV2 and TRBJ2-5, with 12 bases identical to TRBD2. Germline lookup yields CDR1 SNHLY and CDR2 FYNNEI. The CDR3 is 16 amino acids. The trim removed 5 bases at V and 5 bases at J, leaving 9 bases unmatched. CDR3 DNA: TGTGCCAGCAGTCTAGCGGGAGGGGGGTCCGGGGAGACCCAGTACTTC. This gives the protein CASSLAGGGSGETQYF. Supplemented by reference TRBV2 and TRBJ2-5, the full variable domain reads EPEVTQTPSHQVTQMGQEVILRCVPISNHLYFYWYRQILGQKVEFLVSFYNNEISEKSEIFDDQFSVERPDGSNFTLKIRSTKLEDSAMYFCASSLAGGGSGETQYFGPGTRLLVL.

The chain combines TRBV18 with TRBJ2-5; the D call may be TRBD1 or TRBD2 (6 bases each). Germline-derived CDR1 and CDR2 are KGHSH and LQKENI. The V end was cut by 0 bases, the J end by 4 bases, with 12 bases between. CDR3 length: 15 residues. The CDR3 DNA follows: TGTGCCAGCTCACCACCGTCCGGGGGCAGAGAGACCCAGTACTTC. Encoded protein: CASSPPSGGRETQYF.

CDR3 amino acids: CASSRTGISGNTIYF. The CDR3 region has the DNA TGTGCCAGCAGCCGGACAGGGATCTCTGGAAACACCATATATTTT. The V and J genes are TRBV9 and TRBJ1-3; TRBD1 matches 8 bases. Germline trimming cut 4 bases from V and 0 bases from J; bases unmatched to any gene: 3. Germline V gene sequence: CDR1 SGDLS, CDR2 YYNGEE. The CDR3 consists of 15 residues.